The 2 T cell receptor beta chains below come from one sample, sequenced in a study of OX40 agonist ivuxolimab in advanced cancers. Clones were read by immunoSEQ multiplex PCR, and TCRdb kept only the in-frame ones, dropping some. The sample includes roughly 80,000 clones, around 86% of them seen just once. Sample: CD4+ or CD8+ T cells sorted from blood, taken in a trial of the OX40 agonist ivuxolimab. The receptors derive from an adult with an advanced solid tumor such as melanoma, head and neck, liver or kidney cancer.

The chain has TRBV5-6 and TRBJ2-7, with D possibly being TRBD2 (5 bases). The CDR3 contains 15 residues. V lost 2 bases and J 0 bases, leaving 12 bases between the germline ends. Germline loops: CDR1 SGHDT, CDR2 YYEEEE. The CDR3 bases are TGTGCCAGCAGCTTTCGGTCTGCGGGCTCCTACGAGCAGTACTTC. Translating it yields CASSFRSAGSYEQYF.

The V call is TRBV27, the J call TRBJ2-7; 13 bases match TRBD2. The CDR3 contains 19 residues. Germline lookup yields CDR1 MNHEY and CDR2 SMNVEV (reference sequence). The J segment lost 0 bases and the V segment lost 5 bases, leaving 13 bases of the junction unmatched. DNA for the CDR3: TGTGCCAGCAGTCCTTTAGGACTAGCGGGAGTCCTTAGCTCCTACGAGCAGTACTTC. Its protein is CASSPLGLAGVLSSYEQYF.